Listed below are T cell receptor beta chains from one sample, sequenced in a study of blood T cell repertoires in COVID-19. TCRdb keeps only in-frame clones here, not all; method: immunoSEQ multiplex PCR. The sample contains under 150,000 clones, approximately 80% of which appear only once. Sequencing used peripheral blood. All receptors derive from a man in his fifties or sixties with active or convalescent COVID-19. Each CDR3 is given with its conserved first and last residue. A D gene is named only where the DNA matches it firmly. A row's size may be missing; if present it is once, few, many or a size class.

clone_size | j_call | d_call | v_call | cdr3_aa | cdr3_nt
many | TRBJ2-7 | - | TRBV5-1 | CASSLGVGEGYEQYF | TGCGCCAGCAGCTTGGGGGTTGGAGAGGGCTACGAGCAGTACTTC
- | TRBJ1-2 | - | TRBV7-9 | CASSRIPGNYGYTF | TGTGCCAGCAGCCGAATACCCGGGAACTATGGCTACACCTTC
few | TRBJ2-5 | - | TRBV7-8 | CASSPRGRETQYF | TGTGCCAGCAGCCCCAGGGGTAGAGAGACCCAGTACTTC
- | TRBJ2-7 | TRBD1 | TRBV19 | CASSSGGSYEQYF | TGTGCCAGTAGTTCAGGGGGTTCCTACGAGCAGTACTTC
many | TRBJ1-2 | - | TRBV2 | CASTPTRRDGYTF | TGTGCCAGCACCCCGACTCGGAGGGATGGCTACACCTTC
- | TRBJ2-7 | - | TRBV25-1 | CASSEYGGRYEQYF | TGTGCCAGCAGTGAATATGGGGGCCGTTACGAGCAGTACTTC
- | TRBJ1-6 | TRBD1 | TRBV19 | CASTDRGNSPLHF | TGTGCCAGTACGGACAGGGGGAATTCACCCCTCCACTTT
once | TRBJ2-5 | TRBD2 | TRBV7-9 | CASRPPRLAGVRETQYF | TGTGCCAGCCGACCCCCCCGACTAGCGGGAGTTCGGGAGACCCAGTACTTC
- | TRBJ1-5 | - | TRBV5-6 | CASSSQGRGSNQPQHF | TGTGCCAGCAGCTCACAGGGAAGGGGTAGCAATCAGCCCCAGCATTTT
- | TRBJ1-4 | - | TRBV25-1 | CASSDRGGANEKLFF | TGTGCCAGCAGTGATAGGGGCGGCGCTAATGAAAAACTGTTTTTT